This T cell receptor beta chain emerged from a study of technical replicates of blood from several donors. Some clones are missing from TCRdb's copy, which holds only in-frame ones; the method was immunoSEQ multiplex PCR. The sample yields some 79,000 clones, about 91% seen once. CDR1 and CDR2 from the germline V gene are GTSNPN and SVGIG (reference sequence). J was trimmed by 3 bases and V by 1 base; bases with no gene match: 2. The CDR3 is 13 amino acids. This sequence was found in a human donor in good health. Some clones in this sample may be carry-over from other donors' samples. Material for sequencing was T cells isolated from PBMCs. This chain links TRBV30 with TRBJ1-1; TRBD1 matches 7 bases. Here the CDR3 reads CAWSDRGDTEAFF. DNA of the CDR3: TGTGCCTGGAGTGACAGGGGAGACACTGAAGCTTTCTTT.